What follows are 20 T cell receptor beta chains derived from one specimen sequenced in a study of T cell responses to AZD1222 COVID-19 vaccine. Produced via immunoSEQ multiplex PCR; TCRdb's table is partial and in-frame only. The data hold 98,000 or so clones, with about nine tenths observed a single time. This specimen was peripheral blood, taken 28 days after the second AZD1222 dose. These TCRs come from an adult who received the AZD1222 COVID-19 vaccine.

The V gene is TRBV5-1, the J gene TRBJ1-4, with 8 bases identical to TRBD1. Germline V gene sequence: CDR1 SGHRS, CDR2 YFSETQ. V gave up 4 bases and J gave up 3 bases; unmatched junction bases: 8. The CDR3 has 16 residues. The CDR3 DNA sequence: TGCGCCAGCAGCAACCAGGCGGGACAGGCTAATGAAAAACTGTTTTTT. Translation gives CASSNQAGQANEKLFF.

This clone appeared a few times. The chain joins TRBV5-1 to TRBJ1-6; D remains ambiguous. Trimming removed 0 bases at V and 2 bases at J, with 9 bases between. Germline CDR1 and CDR2: SGHRS and YFSETQ. This CDR3 comprises 16 residues. CDR3: CASSLGTSTYNSPLHF. The CDR3 region has the DNA TGCGCCAGCAGCTTGGGTACCAGTACCTATAATTCACCCCTCCACTTT.

The rearrangement joins TRBV28 to TRBJ1-1; D ambiguous. V gave up 4 bases and J gave up 8 bases, with 11 bases separating them. CDR1 and CDR2 (germline): MDHEN, SYDVKM. The CDR3 has 12 residues. The CDR3 spells CASSSYRAEAFF. The CDR3 nucleotides are TGTGCCAGCAGTTCATACCGGGCGGAAGCTTTCTTT.

The gene calls are TRBV25-1 and TRBJ1-4; D is possibly TRBD1 (6 bases). This CDR3 spans 12 amino acids. The germline V and J ends were trimmed by 6 bases and 8 bases, with 10 bases remaining between them. Germline V gene sequence: CDR1 MGHDK, CDR2 SYGVNS. The CDR3 sequence: CASRAGVEKLFF. The CDR3 DNA reads TGTGCCAGCAGGGCAGGGGTAGAAAAACTGTTTTTT.

The chain carries TRBV5-1 and TRBJ2-3; D unresolved. The CDR3 covers 14 residues. V was cut by 1 base and J by 0 bases, with 6 bases left in between. CDR1 and CDR2 from the germline V gene are SGHRS and YFSETQ. The CDR3 nucleotides read TGCGCCAGCAGCTTGAGCTCTAGCACAGATACGCAGTATTTT. Its protein is CASSLSSSTDTQYF.

CDR3 loop: CAWSVLEGNQPQHF. CDR3 nucleotide sequence: TGTGCCTGGAGTGTACTGGAGGGCAATCAGCCCCAGCATTTT. The chain is built from TRBV30 and TRBJ1-5; D is undetermined. The CDR3 loop spans 14 amino acids. Germline-derived CDR1 and CDR2 are GTSNPN and SVGIG (reference sequence). With 0 bases removed from V and 2 bases from J, the gap between germline ends came to 8 bases.

This chain connects TRBV27 to TRBJ1-5; D uncertain. CDR1 MNHEY and CDR2 SMNVEV come from the germline V gene (reference sequence). The CDR3 runs 16 residues. The V end lost 7 bases, the J end lost 4 bases, and 20 bases lay between the germline ends. The CDR3 protein is CASNPVLWCPNQPQHF. The CDR3 DNA reads TGTGCCAGCAATCCCGTCCTGTGGTGTCCAAATCAGCCCCAGCATTTT.

This rearrangement joins TRBV6-5 to TRBJ2-4; D might be TRBD2 (6 bases). The V end lost 2 bases, the J end lost 9 bases, and 14 bases lay between the germline ends. Per germline, CDR1 MNHEY and CDR2 SVGAGI. The CDR3 totals 14 residues. The CDR3 DNA sequence: TGTGCCAGCAGTTACGACCGGAGGGAGGTCATTCAGTACTTC. It codes for CASSYDRREVIQYF.

This sequence joins TRBV21-1 and TRBJ2-7; TRBD1 is the table's D call and was not checked against the DNA. TRBV21-1 is a pseudogene segment. CDR3 length: 13 residues. Written as DNA, the CDR3 is TGTGCCACCCTCGGACAGAGCTCCTACGAGCAGTACTTC. Protein sequence: CATLGQSSYEQYF.

V usage is TRBV2 and J usage is TRBJ2-7; 10 bases agree with TRBD1. CDR1 is SNHLY, CDR2 FYNNEI, per germline. V lost 10 bases, J lost 0 bases, and 6 bases stayed unmatched. The CDR3 is made up of 14 amino acids. CDR3 nucleotide sequence: TGTGCCACCCGGACAGGGGGACTCTCCTACGAGCAGTACTTC. This encodes CATRTGGLSYEQYF.

The genes are TRBV6-5 and TRBJ1-3; D is ambiguous. CDR1 and CDR2 from the germline V gene are MNHEY and SVGAGI. The CDR3 runs to 15 residues. The germline V and J ends were trimmed by 6 bases and 0 bases, with 12 bases remaining between them. CDR3: CASSILSDSGNTIYF. The CDR3, as DNA: TGTGCCAGCAGCATACTGAGTGACTCTGGAAACACCATATATTTT.

The CDR3 reads CASSLPALAATGELFF. The CDR3 DNA is TGTGCCAGCAGCTTACCGGCGCTAGCGGCAACCGGGGAGCTGTTTTTT. This sequence joins TRBV7-3 and TRBJ2-2; 7 nucleotides line up with TRBD2. The V segment lost 2 bases and the J segment 5 bases; nucleotides outside the gene matches: 8. CDR1 SGHTA and CDR2 FQGTGA come from the germline V gene. CDR3 length: 16 residues.

The J gene is TRBJ2-2, the V gene TRBV5-1, with 8 positions matching TRBD1. With V trimmed by 1 base and J by 4 bases, 6 bases remained unmatched. The length of the CDR3 is 16 residues. Germline CDR1 is SGHRS and CDR2 is YFSETQ. CDR3 nucleotide sequence: TGCGCCAGCAGCTTGCAGGGGACAGGTATCACCGGGGAGCTGTTTTTT. The encoded protein is CASSLQGTGITGELFF.

V usage is TRBV18 and J usage is TRBJ1-2; no reliable D call. This CDR3 is 13 amino acids long. The germline V gene has CDR1 KGHSH and CDR2 LQKENI. Trimming cost V 3 bases and J 8 bases, with 13 bases left between them. The CDR3 sequence is CASSPRSEEGYTF. The CDR3 coding sequence is TGTGCCAGCTCACCCCGATCGGAGGAAGGCTACACCTTC.

The chain joins TRBV23-1 to TRBJ2-2; D uncertain. TRBV23-1 is filed as an ORF, its function uncertain. Trimming shortened V by 0 bases and J by 6 bases, and 8 bases separated the two germline ends. The CDR3 extends over 14 amino acids. CDR3 bases: TGCGCCAGCAGTCAATCGAAAGGATCCGGGGAGCTGTTTTTT. Its protein is CASSQSKGSGELFF.

V usage is TRBV5-5 and J usage is TRBJ2-2; tentatively, D is TRBD2 (5 bases). CDR3 length: 15 residues. Per the germline V gene, CDR1 is SGHKS and CDR2 is YYEKEE (reference sequence). Trimming took off 4 bases at V and 2 bases at J, with 12 bases between the two ends. This CDR3 is CASSLLASNTGELFF. The CDR3 DNA reads as TGTGCCAGCAGCCTTCTAGCTTCTAACACCGGGGAGCTGTTTTTT.

The V and J genes are TRBV27 and TRBJ2-3; TRBD2 matches at 8 bases. The CDR3 covers 14 residues. Germline V CDR1 and CDR2: MNHEY, SMNVEV (reference sequence). V was clipped by 6 bases and J by 1 base; unmatched bases: 3. DNA of the CDR3: TGTGCCAGCAGGGTAGCGGGACGCACAGATACGCAGTATTTT. It yields the protein CASRVAGRTDTQYF.

This rearrangement joins TRBV6-5 to TRBJ2-5; no reliable D call. V shed 6 bases and J shed 5 bases, with 7 bases lying between them. The CDR3 spans 11 residues. Germline values: CDR1 MNHEY, CDR2 SVGAGI. The CDR3 nucleotides read TGTGCCAGCAGCGGGCGGGAGACCCAGTACTTC. This gives the protein CASSGRETQYF.

The V gene is TRBV27, the J gene TRBJ1-6; no clear D. The V and J ends lost 10 bases and 8 bases respectively, with 21 bases between them. Germline CDR1 MNHEY, CDR2 SMNVEV (reference sequence). The CDR3 totals 15 residues. The CDR3 loop is CANTVSQQKDSPLHF. The CDR3 nucleotides read TGTGCCAACACCGTCTCACAGCAGAAGGATTCACCCCTCCACTTT.

The genes are TRBV28 and TRBJ1-5; unclear D gene. The CDR3 totals 11 residues. Germline V lookup: CDR1 MDHEN, CDR2 SYDVKM. V shed 4 bases and J shed 9 bases, with 7 bases lying between them. The CDR3 DNA follows: TGTGCCAGCAGTTCTAAGGGGCCCCAGCATTTT. Translation: CASSSKGPQHF.